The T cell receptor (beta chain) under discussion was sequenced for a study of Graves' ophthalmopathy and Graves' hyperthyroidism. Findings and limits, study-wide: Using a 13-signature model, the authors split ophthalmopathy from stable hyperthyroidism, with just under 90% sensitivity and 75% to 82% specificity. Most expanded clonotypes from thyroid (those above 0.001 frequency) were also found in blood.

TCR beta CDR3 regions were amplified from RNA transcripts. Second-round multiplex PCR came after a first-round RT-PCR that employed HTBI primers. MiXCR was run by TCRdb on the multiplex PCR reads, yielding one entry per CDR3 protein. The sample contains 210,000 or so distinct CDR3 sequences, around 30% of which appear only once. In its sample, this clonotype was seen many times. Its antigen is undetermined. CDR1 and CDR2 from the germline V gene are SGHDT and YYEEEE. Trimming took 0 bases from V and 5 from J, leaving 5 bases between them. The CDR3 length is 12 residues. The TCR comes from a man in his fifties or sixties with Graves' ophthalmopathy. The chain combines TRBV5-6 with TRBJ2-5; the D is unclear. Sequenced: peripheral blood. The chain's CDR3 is CASSLEGETQYF. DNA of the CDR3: TGTGCCAGCAGCTTGGAAGGGGAGACCCAGTACTTC.